This TCR beta chain was retrieved from a study of monozygotic twins with inflammatory bowel disease. Worth noting for this clonotype: Its specificity is not known.

The CDR3 runs to 13 residues. Germline V gene lookup returns CDR1 SEHNR and CDR2 FQNEAQ (reference sequence). Every TCR library used roughly 3,400 ng of total RNA. TCRdb re-called the 5' RACE reads; one entry per CDR3 protein, DNA not given. This listing includes about 450,000 distinct CDR3 sequences. Whole-study results and caveats: Against healthy co-twins, IBD patients had lower TCRbeta diversity (measured by inverse Simpson).

The sample was blood. The chain is built from TRBV7-9 and TRBJ1-2; the TRBD1 assignment by TCRdb is unverifiable without DNA. This clonotype was obtained from a human donor with ulcerative colitis or Crohn's disease, or a healthy co-twin of an affected twin (not recorded which). CDR3 region: CASSHRDLKGYTF. Filled out from reference TRBV7-9 and TRBJ1-2, the complete variable domain reads DTGVSQNPRHKITKRGQNVTFRCDPISEHNRLYWYRQTLGQGPEFLTYFQNEAQLEKSRLLSDRFSAERPKGSFSTLEIQRTEQGDSAMYLCASSHRDLKGYTFGSGTRLTVV.